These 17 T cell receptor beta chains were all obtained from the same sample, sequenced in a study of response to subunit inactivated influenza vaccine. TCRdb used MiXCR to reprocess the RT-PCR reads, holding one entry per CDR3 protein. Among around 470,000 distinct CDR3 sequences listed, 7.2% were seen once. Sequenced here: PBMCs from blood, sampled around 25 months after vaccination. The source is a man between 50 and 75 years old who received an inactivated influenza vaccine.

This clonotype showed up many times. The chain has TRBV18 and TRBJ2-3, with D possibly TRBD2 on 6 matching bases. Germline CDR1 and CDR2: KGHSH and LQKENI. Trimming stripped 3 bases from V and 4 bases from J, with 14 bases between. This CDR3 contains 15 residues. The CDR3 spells CASSPGRGRSDTQYF. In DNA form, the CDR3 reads TGTGCCAGCTCACCCGGCCGGGGGAGGTCAGATACGCAGTATTTT.

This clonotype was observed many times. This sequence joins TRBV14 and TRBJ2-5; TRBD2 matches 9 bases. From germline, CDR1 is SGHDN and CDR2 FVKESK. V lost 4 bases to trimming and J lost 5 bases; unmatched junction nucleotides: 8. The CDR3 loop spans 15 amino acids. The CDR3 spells CASSPLAGAGETQYF. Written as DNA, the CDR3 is TGTGCCAGCAGCCCTTTAGCGGGAGCGGGCGAGACCCAGTACTTC.

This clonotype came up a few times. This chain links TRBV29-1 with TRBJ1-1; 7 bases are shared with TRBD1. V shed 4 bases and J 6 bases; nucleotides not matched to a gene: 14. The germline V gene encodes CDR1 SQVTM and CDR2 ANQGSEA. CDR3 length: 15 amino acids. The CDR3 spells CSVGGLQGGGPEAFF. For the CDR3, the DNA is TGCAGCGTTGGGGGTCTACAGGGAGGGGGCCCTGAAGCTTTCTTT.

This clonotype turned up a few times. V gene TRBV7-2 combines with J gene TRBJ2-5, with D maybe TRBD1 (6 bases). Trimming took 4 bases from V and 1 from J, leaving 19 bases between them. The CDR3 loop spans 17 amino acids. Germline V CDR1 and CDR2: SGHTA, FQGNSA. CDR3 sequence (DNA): TGTGCCAGCAGCTGGGACAAGGGTATGGGAAGCCAAGAGACCCAGTACTTC. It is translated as CASSWDKGMGSQETQYF.

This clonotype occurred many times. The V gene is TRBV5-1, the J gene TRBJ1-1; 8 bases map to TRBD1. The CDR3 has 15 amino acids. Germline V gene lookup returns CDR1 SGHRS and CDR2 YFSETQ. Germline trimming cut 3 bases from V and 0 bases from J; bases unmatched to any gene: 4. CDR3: CASSSTGAMNTEAFF. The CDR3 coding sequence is TGCGCCAGCAGCTCGACAGGGGCAATGAACACTGAAGCTTTCTTT.

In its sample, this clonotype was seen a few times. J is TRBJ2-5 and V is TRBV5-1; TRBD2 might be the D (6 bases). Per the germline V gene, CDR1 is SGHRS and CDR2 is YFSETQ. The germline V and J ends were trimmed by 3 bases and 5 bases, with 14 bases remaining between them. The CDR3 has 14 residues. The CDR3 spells CASSSTTAGETQYF. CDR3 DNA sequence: TGCGCCAGCAGCTCGACGACAGCGGGTGAGACCCAGTACTTC.

The CDR3 DNA follows: TGTGCCAGCAGCTTGGTGGGTTGGGCAGATACGCAGTATTTT. Residues: CASSLVGWADTQYF. The chain couples TRBV5-6 to TRBJ2-3; no clear D gene. CDR1 and CDR2 (germline): SGHDT, YYEEEE. The V end lost 0 bases, the J end lost 4 bases, and 9 bases lay between the germline ends. This CDR3 comprises 14 residues.

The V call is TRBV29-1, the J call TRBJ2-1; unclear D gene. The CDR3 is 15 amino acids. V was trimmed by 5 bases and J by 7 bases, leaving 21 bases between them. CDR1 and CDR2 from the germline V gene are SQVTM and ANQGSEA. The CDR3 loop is CSVFKGRTVGNEQFF. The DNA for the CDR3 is TGCAGCGTTTTTAAAGGTAGAACAGTTGGGAATGAGCAGTTCTTC.

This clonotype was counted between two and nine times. Written as DNA, the CDR3 is TGCAGCGTTGAGAGACAGGGTAGGGAGACCCAGTACTTC. Encoded protein: CSVERQGRETQYF. This chain uses TRBV29-1 with TRBJ2-5; 7 nucleotides align to TRBD1. The CDR3 runs to 13 residues. V was pared by 3 bases and J by 5 bases, with 6 bases of the junction left unmatched. Per the germline V gene, CDR1 is SQVTM and CDR2 is ANQGSEA.

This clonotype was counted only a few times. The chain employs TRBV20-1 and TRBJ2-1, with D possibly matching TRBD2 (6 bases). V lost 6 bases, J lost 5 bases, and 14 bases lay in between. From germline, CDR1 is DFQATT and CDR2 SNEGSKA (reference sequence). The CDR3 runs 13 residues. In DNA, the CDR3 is TGCAGTGCAAAGAGACTAGTACACAATGAGCAGTTCTTC. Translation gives CSAKRLVHNEQFF.

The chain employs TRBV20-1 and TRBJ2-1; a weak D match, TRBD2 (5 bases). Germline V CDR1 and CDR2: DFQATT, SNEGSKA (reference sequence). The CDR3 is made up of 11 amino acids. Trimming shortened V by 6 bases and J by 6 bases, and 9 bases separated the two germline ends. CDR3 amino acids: CSAGGLNEQFF. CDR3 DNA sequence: TGCAGTGCCGGAGGACTCAATGAGCAGTTCTTC.

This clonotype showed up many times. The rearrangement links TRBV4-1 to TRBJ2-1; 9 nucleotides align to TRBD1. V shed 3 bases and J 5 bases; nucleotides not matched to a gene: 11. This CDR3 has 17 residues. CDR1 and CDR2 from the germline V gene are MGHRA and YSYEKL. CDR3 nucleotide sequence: TGCGCCAGCAGCCAGTCCCACGGGACAGGGACTCACAATGAGCAGTTCTTC. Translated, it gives CASSQSHGTGTHNEQFF.

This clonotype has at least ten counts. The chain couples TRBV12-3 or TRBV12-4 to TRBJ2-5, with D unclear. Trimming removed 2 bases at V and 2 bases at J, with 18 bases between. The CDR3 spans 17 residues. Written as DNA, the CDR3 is TGTGCCAGCAGTTTATCCCTGTTAGGCTCTAAACAAGAGACCCAGTACTTC. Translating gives CASSLSLLGSKQETQYF.

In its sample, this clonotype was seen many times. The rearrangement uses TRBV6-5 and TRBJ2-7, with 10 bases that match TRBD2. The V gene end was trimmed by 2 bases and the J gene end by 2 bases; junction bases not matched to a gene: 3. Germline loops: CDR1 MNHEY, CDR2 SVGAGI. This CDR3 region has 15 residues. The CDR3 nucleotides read TGTGCCAGCAGTTACGCGCTAGCGGGGGCCTACGAGCAGTACTTC. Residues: CASSYALAGAYEQYF.

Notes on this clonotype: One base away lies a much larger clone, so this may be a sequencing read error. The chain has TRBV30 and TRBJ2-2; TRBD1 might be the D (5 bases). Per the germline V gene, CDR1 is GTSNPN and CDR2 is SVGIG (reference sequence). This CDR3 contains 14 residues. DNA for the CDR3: TGTGCCCGGAGCTTCTACTCAGGGACCGGGGAGCTGTTTTTT. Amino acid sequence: CARSFYSGTGELFF.

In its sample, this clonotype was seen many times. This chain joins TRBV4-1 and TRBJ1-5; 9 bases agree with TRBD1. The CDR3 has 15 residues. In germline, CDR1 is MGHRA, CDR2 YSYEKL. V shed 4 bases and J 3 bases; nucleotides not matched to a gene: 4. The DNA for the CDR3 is TGCGCCAGCAGCCCGGGGACAGGGCTCAATCAGCCCCAGCATTTT. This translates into CASSPGTGLNQPQHF.

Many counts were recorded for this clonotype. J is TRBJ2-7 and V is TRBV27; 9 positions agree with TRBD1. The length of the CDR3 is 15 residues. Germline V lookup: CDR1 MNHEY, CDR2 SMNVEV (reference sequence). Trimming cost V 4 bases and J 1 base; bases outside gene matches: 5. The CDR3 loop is CASSSGTGPSYEQYF. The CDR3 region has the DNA TGTGCCAGCAGTTCCGGGACAGGGCCTTCCTACGAGCAGTACTTC.